The clone carrying this T cell receptor (beta chain) was detected a few times. This specimen comes from a study of OX40 agonist ivuxolimab in advanced cancers. The assay was immunoSEQ multiplex PCR, and TCRdb's table has in-frame clones only and misses some. The sample records some 61,000 clones, around 73% being singletons. The germline V gene has CDR1 SGHRS and CDR2 YFSETQ. The CDR3 has 11 residues. Trimming pared 6 bases from V and 4 bases from J, leaving 6 bases between. The origin of this receptor is an adult with an advanced solid tumor such as melanoma, head and neck, liver or kidney cancer. Specimen: CD4+ or CD8+ T cells sorted from blood, collected in a trial of the OX40 agonist ivuxolimab. The V and J genes are TRBV5-1 and TRBJ2-3; maybe TRBD1 (5 bases). CDR3 bases: TGCGCCAGCACAGGGTCAGATACGCAGTATTTT. This translates into CASTGSDTQYF.